The sequence of this T cell receptor beta chain was determined in a study of cytomegalovirus exposure and HLA in healthy donors. Primers: 60 Vbeta forward and 13 Jbeta reverse. Clones were read by immunoSEQ multiplex PCR, and TCRdb kept only the in-frame ones, dropping some. The sample lists around 120,000 clones, over 70% occurring once. Findings and limits, study-wide: There were around 160 TCR beta chains listed as cytomegalovirus-associated. Later on, an analysis showed TCR association rates differing by HLA locus, with DRB1 the most and HLA-C the fewest.

On this clone: Its antigen is still unknown.

The V and J ends lost 6 bases and 7 bases, in that order; junction bases with no gene match: 3. Germline CDR1 is MNHEY and CDR2 is SMNVEV (reference sequence). The CDR3 extends over 13 amino acids. Material: PBMCs. The TCR was taken from a woman in her forties in good health and CMV-seronegative. This chain connects TRBV27 to TRBJ2-2, with 9 nucleotides matching TRBD1. CDR3 in DNA: TGTGCCAGCAGGAGACAGGGGGGCGGGGAGCTGTTTTTT. Translation gives CASRRQGGGELFF.